The 27 T cell receptor beta chains below all came from one sample that was sequenced in a study of T cells in Graves' hyperthyroidism and ophthalmopathy. Template material for amplifying TCR beta CDR3 regions consisted of RNA transcripts. TCR CDR3 regions were first amplified by RT-PCR with HTBI primers. TCRdb fed the multiplex PCR reads into MiXCR, producing one record per CDR3 protein. This sample yields roughly 400,000 distinct CDR3 sequences, of which 15% to 19% are seen a single time; 28% belongs to the top ten. The specimen sequenced was blood. The receptors derive from a woman between 18 and 29 years old with Graves' hyperthyroidism that later progressed to Graves' ophthalmopathy.

This clonotype has just a few counts. The V gene is TRBV18, the J gene TRBJ2-4; 13 bases line up with TRBD2. Germline V gives CDR1 KGHSH, CDR2 LQKENI. J gave up 9 bases and V 3 bases, and 14 bases lay outside the gene matches. The CDR3 spans 18 residues. CDR3 bases: TGTGCCAGCTCACCCCCAACTGTGAGGACTAGCGGGGGAGGCATTCAGTACTTC. This codes for CASSPPTVRTSGGGIQYF.

The V and J genes are TRBV4-2 and TRBJ2-3; D may correspond to TRBD1 or TRBD2 (5 bases each). The CDR3 has 19 amino acids. CDR1 and CDR2 from the germline V gene are LGHNA and YNFKEQ. The ends were cut back, 4 bases at V and 0 bases at J, with 23 bases in the middle. CDR3 amino acids: CASSPYLQIGTGSTDTQYF. DNA for the CDR3: TGTGCCAGCAGCCCTTACTTACAGATCGGGACGGGTAGCACAGATACGCAGTATTTT.

This chain uses TRBV28 with TRBJ2-7; D is unclear. V gave up 6 bases and J gave up 2 bases, with 14 bases separating them. The germline V gene has CDR1 MDHEN and CDR2 SYDVKM. CDR3 length equals 14 residues. CDR3: CASSPPPGPYEQYF. In nucleotides, the CDR3 is TGTGCCAGCAGCCCCCCCCCGGGCCCCTACGAGCAGTACTTC.

This chain connects TRBV12-3 or TRBV12-4 to TRBJ1-6; D remains unclear. The CDR3 loop spans 12 amino acids. V was pared by 3 bases and J by 4 bases, with 1 base between. The CDR3 loop reads CASSFYNSPLHF. The CDR3 DNA is TGTGCCAGCAGTTTTTATAATTCACCCCTCCACTTT.

In this sample, this clonotype turned up many times. The chain uses TRBV20-1 and TRBJ2-7, with D unresolved. CDR1 DFQATT and CDR2 SNEGSKA come from the germline V gene (reference sequence). Trimming removed 6 bases from V and 1 base from J, with 16 bases in between. This CDR3 contains 14 residues. The CDR3 here is CSAWRTERSYEQYF. As DNA, the CDR3 is TGCAGTGCCTGGCGGACGGAACGATCCTACGAGCAGTACTTC.

V and J are TRBV20-1 and TRBJ1-4; D unclear. Trimming took off 3 bases at V and 7 bases at J, with 12 bases between the two ends. Germline values: CDR1 DFQATT, CDR2 SNEGSKA (reference sequence). This CDR3 has 13 amino acids. DNA of the CDR3: TGCAGTGCTAGGACGGGCTTTAGTGAAAAACTGTTTTTT. Amino acid sequence: CSARTGFSEKLFF.

With regard to this clonotype: One junction end does not reproduce the germline sequence, and a read error may be involved. The J gene is TRBJ2-5, the V gene TRBV3-1; D gene unclear. The CDR3 length is 13 residues. Germline values: CDR1 LGHDT, CDR2 YNNKEL (reference sequence). The CDR3 region has the DNA TGTGCCAGCAGCCAAAGCCTGCAAGACACCCAGTACTTC. It codes for CASSQSLQDTQYF.

In regard to this clonotype: This could be a read error, since a much larger clone is one nucleotide away. The gene calls are TRBV9 and TRBJ2-2, with D unclear. Per the germline V gene, CDR1 is SGDLS and CDR2 is YYNGEE. CDR3 size: 14 residues. CDR3 loop: CAGSFSLSGGELFF. CDR3 nucleotides: TGTGCCGGCAGCTTTAGCTTATCGGGCGGGGAGCTGTTTTTT.

This clonotype appeared many times. The chain uses TRBV20-1 and TRBJ2-7; D not certain. The germline CDR1 and CDR2 sequences are DFQATT and SNEGSKA (reference sequence). V dropped 6 bases and J dropped 3 bases, with 15 bases sitting between them. The CDR3 is 13 residues long. The CDR3 DNA is TGCAGTGCCGAACGTATCTCCCACTACGAGCAGTACTTC. This translates into CSAERISHYEQYF.

This clonotype was observed many times. CDR3 residues: CASSAGGVYEQYF. CDR3 coding DNA: TGCGCCAGCAGTGCAGGGGGTGTCTACGAGCAGTACTTC. The V and J genes are TRBV10-1 and TRBJ2-7; 7 nucleotides agree with TRBD1. V was clipped by 4 bases and J by 3 bases; unmatched bases: 3. This CDR3 spans 13 amino acids. Germline loops: CDR1 WNHNN, CDR2 SYGVQD (reference sequence).

As regards this clonotype: A clone one base away is much larger, so this may be a read error. The chain combines TRBV9 with TRBJ2-1; a possible D gene is TRBD2 (6 bases). This CDR3 has 14 residues. The germline V gene has CDR1 SGDLS and CDR2 YYNGEE. This chain's CDR3 is CASSDGGSYNGQFF. CDR3 bases: TGTGCCAGCAGCGATGGGGGGTCCTACAATGGGCAGTTCTTC.

The V call is TRBV12-3 or TRBV12-4, the J call TRBJ2-1; D might be TRBD2 (6 bases). With 6 bases removed from V and 6 bases from J, the gap between germline ends came to 18 bases. The CDR3 runs to 15 residues. CDR3 sequence reads: CASSNSWGDPNEQFF. CDR3 nucleotides: TGTGCCAGCAGCAATTCTTGGGGGGACCCCAATGAGCAGTTCTTC.

This clonotype was found many times. The V call is TRBV2, the J call TRBJ1-2; 9 nucleotides align to TRBD1. The germline CDR1 and CDR2 sequences are SNHLY and FYNNEI. The CDR3 has 14 amino acids. Losses at the gene ends were 6 bases for V and 4 bases for J; bases not matched to a gene: 6. For the CDR3, the DNA is TGTGCCAGCAGGGGGGGGACAGGGTCCTATGGCTACACCTTC. Translating gives CASRGGTGSYGYTF.

In this sample, this clonotype turned up many times. The chain couples TRBV5-1 to TRBJ1-5; D possibly corresponds to TRBD1 (6 bases). V was cut by 0 bases and J by 8 bases, with 15 bases left in between. CDR1 is SGHRS and CDR2 is YFSETQ in the germline V gene. This CDR3 has 15 residues. The CDR3 protein is CASSLGTGNFEPQHF. The CDR3 DNA follows: TGCGCCAGCAGCTTGGGTACAGGGAATTTTGAGCCCCAGCATTTT.

This clonotype showed up many times. The CDR3 here is CASSLALGGREQFF. The CDR3 DNA follows: TGTGCCAGCAGCTTAGCCCTGGGCGGGAGGGAGCAGTTCTTC. The J gene is TRBJ2-1, the V gene TRBV7-2; 8 nucleotides agree with TRBD2. Germline V gives CDR1 SGHTA, CDR2 FQGNSA. The CDR3 sequence is 14 residues long. Germline trimming cut 0 bases from V and 10 bases from J; bases unmatched to any gene: 5.

This clonotype appeared many times. The chain uses TRBV3-1 and TRBJ1-5; no reliable D call. The CDR3 spans 15 residues. Per germline, CDR1 LGHDT and CDR2 YNNKEL (reference sequence). Trimming stripped 0 bases from V and 3 bases from J, with 9 bases between. The CDR3 is CASSQDKSINQPQHF. CDR3 coding DNA: TGTGCCAGCAGCCAAGACAAGTCGATCAATCAGCCCCAGCATTTT.

This clonotype appeared many times. V and J are TRBV7-9 and TRBJ1-1; D is undetermined. V was shortened by 2 bases and J by 11 bases, with 9 bases between the two germline ends. The CDR3 covers 11 residues. In germline, CDR1 is SEHNR, CDR2 FQNEAQ (reference sequence). As DNA, the CDR3 is TGTGCCAGCAGCTTAACGGCAGAGGCTTTCTTT. It specifies CASSLTAEAFF.

The genes are TRBV5-1 and TRBJ2-1, with TRBD2 identical over 10 bases. The V gene's germline CDR1 is SGHRS and CDR2 YFSETQ. Trimming removed 0 bases from V and 8 bases from J; junction bases left unmatched: 5. The CDR3 is 15 residues long. Written as DNA, the CDR3 is TGCGCCAGCAGCTTGGTTACTAGCGGGATTTATGAGCAGTTCTTC. Protein sequence: CASSLVTSGIYEQFF. The variable domain in full, completed from reference TRBV5-1 and TRBJ2-1, reads KAGVTQTPRYLIKTRGQQVTLSCSPISGHRSVSWYQQTPGQGLQFLFEYFSETQRNKGNFPGRFSGRQFSNSRSEMNVSTLELGDSALYLCASSLVTSGIYEQFFGPGTRLTVL.

This chain joins TRBV24-1 and TRBJ2-3; D gene uncertain. Trimming removed 4 bases from V and 0 bases from J, with 10 bases in between. Germline CDR1 is KGHDR and CDR2 is SFDVKD. The CDR3 covers 15 residues. The DNA of the CDR3 is TGTGCCACCAGTGACAACCGCGACAGCACAGATACGCAGTATTTT. The encoded protein is CATSDNRDSTDTQYF.

This clonotype came up many times. This chain connects TRBV2 to TRBJ2-7, with 7 bases aligning to TRBD1. The V and J ends lost 5 bases and 2 bases, in that order; junction bases with no gene match: 3. Germline CDR1 is SNHLY and CDR2 is FYNNEI. The CDR3 loop spans 13 amino acids. The CDR3 DNA follows: TGTGCCAGCAGTAACGACAGGGCCTACGAGCAGTACTTC. Translated, it gives CASSNDRAYEQYF.

A few counts support this clonotype. This sequence joins TRBV7-9 and TRBJ2-7, with TRBD1 matching over 9 bases. Germline V gene sequence: CDR1 SEHNR, CDR2 FQNEAQ (reference sequence). V shed 3 bases, J shed 5 bases, and the junction held 8 bases outside the gene matches. This CDR3 has 15 amino acids. The CDR3 loop reads CASSFGDRDPDEQYF. The CDR3 DNA reads as TGTGCCAGCAGCTTTGGGGACAGGGACCCTGACGAGCAGTACTTC.

In regard to this clonotype: This is likely a read error, given that the CDR3 carries no conserved phenylalanine or tryptophan at its end. The chain has TRBV5-8 and TRBJ2-3; TRBD2 aligns across 9 bases. CDR3 length: 15 amino acids. The germline V gene has CDR1 SGHTS and CDR2 YDEGEE. V shed 4 bases, J shed 3 bases, and the junction held 6 bases outside the gene matches. This CDR3 is CASSLSGRGTDTQYL. In DNA, the CDR3 is TGTGCCAGCAGCCTTAGCGGGAGAGGGACAGATACGCAGTATCTT.

This clonotype was observed a few times. The chain employs TRBV10-3 and TRBJ2-3; D unclear. The V end was cut by 6 bases, the J end by 0 bases, with 7 bases between. In germline, CDR1 is ENHRY, CDR2 SYGVKD. The CDR3 consists of 13 residues. CDR3 region: CAIRGQSTDTQYF. The DNA for the CDR3 is TGTGCCATCAGGGGCCAAAGCACAGATACGCAGTATTTT.

The rearrangement joins TRBV29-1 to TRBJ1-4, with a possible D match to TRBD1 (5 bases). Germline-derived CDR1 and CDR2 are SQVTM and ANQGSEA. The V and J ends lost 0 bases and 12 bases respectively, with 8 bases between them. The CDR3 is 11 residues long. CDR3 protein: CSVEDLGELFF. CDR3 coding DNA: TGCAGCGTTGAAGATCTGGGGGAACTGTTTTTT.

This clonotype occurred many times. This chain joins TRBV20-1 and TRBJ2-7, with D possibly matching TRBD1 (7 bases). This CDR3 contains 13 residues. The V and J ends lost 2 bases and 9 bases respectively, with 17 bases between them. Germline V gives CDR1 DFQATT, CDR2 SNEGSKA (reference sequence). In DNA, the CDR3 is TGCAGTGCTAGATCCCACTCCAGGGGGGCGCAGTACTTC. Protein product: CSARSHSRGAQYF.

This clonotype has at least ten counts. This sequence joins TRBV11-2 and TRBJ2-1; TRBD2 might be the D (6 bases). CDR1 SGHAT and CDR2 FQNNGV come from the germline V gene. V lost 6 bases to trimming and J lost 1 base, with 10 bases between them. The CDR3 is made up of 14 amino acids. The CDR3 region is CASRTAGSYNEQFF. In nucleotides, the CDR3 is TGTGCCAGCAGGACAGCGGGTTCCTACAATGAGCAGTTCTTC.

The chain uses TRBV27 and TRBJ2-2, with TRBD2 matching over 10 bases. This CDR3 has 16 amino acids. Germline V lookup: CDR1 MNHEY, CDR2 SMNVEV (reference sequence). V dropped 5 bases and J dropped 6; count of bases not matched to a gene: 9. The CDR3 region is CASSPTSGKRAGELFF. CDR3 sequence (DNA): TGTGCCAGCAGTCCAACTAGCGGGAAAAGGGCCGGGGAGCTGTTTTTT.